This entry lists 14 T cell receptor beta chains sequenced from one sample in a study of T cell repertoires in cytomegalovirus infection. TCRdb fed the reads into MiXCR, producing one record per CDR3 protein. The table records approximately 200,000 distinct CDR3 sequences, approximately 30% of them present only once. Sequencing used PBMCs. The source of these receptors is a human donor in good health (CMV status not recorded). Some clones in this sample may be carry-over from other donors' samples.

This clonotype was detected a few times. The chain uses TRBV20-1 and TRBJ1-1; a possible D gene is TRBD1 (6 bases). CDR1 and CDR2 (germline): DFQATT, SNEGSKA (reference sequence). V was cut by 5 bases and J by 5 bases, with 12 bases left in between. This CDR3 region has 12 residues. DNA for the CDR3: TGCAGTGCTCATCCAGGGGCTACTGAAGCTTTCTTT. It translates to CSAHPGATEAFF.

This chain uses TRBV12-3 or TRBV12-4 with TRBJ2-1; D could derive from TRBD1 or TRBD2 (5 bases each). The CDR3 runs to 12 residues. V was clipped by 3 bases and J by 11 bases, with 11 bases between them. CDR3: CASSFEGLKQFF. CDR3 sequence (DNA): TGTGCCAGCAGTTTTGAGGGGTTGAAGCAGTTCTTC.

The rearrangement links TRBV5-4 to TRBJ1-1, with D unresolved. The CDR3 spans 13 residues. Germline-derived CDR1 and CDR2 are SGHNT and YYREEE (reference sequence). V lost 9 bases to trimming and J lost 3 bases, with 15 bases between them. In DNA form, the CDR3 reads TGTGCCACCGCGGGCAAGTCGGACACTGAAGCTTTCTTT. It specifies CATAGKSDTEAFF.

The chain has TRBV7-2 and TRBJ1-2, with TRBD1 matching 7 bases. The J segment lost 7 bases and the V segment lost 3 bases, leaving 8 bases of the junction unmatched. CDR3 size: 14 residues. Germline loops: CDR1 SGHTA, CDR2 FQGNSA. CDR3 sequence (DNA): TGTGCCAGCAGCTTGGGGACAGCCGAGGGTGGCTACACCTTC. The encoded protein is CASSLGTAEGGYTF.

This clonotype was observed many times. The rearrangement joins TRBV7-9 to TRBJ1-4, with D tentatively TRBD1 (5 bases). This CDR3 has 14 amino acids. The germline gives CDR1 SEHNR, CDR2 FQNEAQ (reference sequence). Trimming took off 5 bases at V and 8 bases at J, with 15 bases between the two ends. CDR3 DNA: TGTGCCAGCAGCCTTGGGGCAGGGAACGAAAAACTGTTTTTT. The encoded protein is CASSLGAGNEKLFF.

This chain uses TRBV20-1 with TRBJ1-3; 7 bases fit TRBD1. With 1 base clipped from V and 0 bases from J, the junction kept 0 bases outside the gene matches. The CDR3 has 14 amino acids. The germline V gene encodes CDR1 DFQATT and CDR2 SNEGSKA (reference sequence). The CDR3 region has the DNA TGCAGTGCTAGAGGGGACAGCTCTGGAAACACCATATATTTT. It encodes CSARGDSSGNTIYF.

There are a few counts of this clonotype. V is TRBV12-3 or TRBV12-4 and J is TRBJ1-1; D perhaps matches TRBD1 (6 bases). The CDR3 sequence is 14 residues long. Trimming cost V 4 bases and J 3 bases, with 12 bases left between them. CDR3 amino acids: CASSSDRLYTEAFF. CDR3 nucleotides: TGTGCCAGCAGTTCTGACAGGCTATACACTGAAGCTTTCTTT.

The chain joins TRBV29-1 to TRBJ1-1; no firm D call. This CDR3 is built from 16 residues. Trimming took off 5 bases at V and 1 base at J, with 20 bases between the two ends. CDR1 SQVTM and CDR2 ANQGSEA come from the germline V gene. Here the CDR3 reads CSVLSGPWRSNTEAFF. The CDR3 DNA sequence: TGCAGCGTTCTTTCCGGGCCCTGGCGATCGAACACTGAAGCTTTCTTT.

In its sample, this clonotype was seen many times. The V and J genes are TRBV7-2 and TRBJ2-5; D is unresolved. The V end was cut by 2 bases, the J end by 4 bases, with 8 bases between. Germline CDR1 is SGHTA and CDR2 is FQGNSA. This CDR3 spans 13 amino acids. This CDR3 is CASSLPPIETQYF. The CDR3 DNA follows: TGTGCCAGCAGCTTACCGCCAATAGAGACCCAGTACTTC.

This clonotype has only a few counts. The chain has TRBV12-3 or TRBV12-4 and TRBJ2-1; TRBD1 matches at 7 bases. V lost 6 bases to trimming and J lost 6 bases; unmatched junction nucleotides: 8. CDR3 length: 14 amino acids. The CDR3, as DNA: TGTGCCAGCAGAATCCGGGACAGTGTCAATGAGCAGTTCTTC. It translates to CASRIRDSVNEQFF.

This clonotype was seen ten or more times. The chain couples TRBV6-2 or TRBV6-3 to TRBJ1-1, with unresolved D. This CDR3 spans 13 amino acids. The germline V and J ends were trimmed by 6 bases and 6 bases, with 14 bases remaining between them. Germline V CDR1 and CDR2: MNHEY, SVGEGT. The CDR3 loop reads CASSSYGIAEAFF. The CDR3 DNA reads TGTGCCAGCAGCTCCTACGGGATAGCTGAAGCTTTCTTT.

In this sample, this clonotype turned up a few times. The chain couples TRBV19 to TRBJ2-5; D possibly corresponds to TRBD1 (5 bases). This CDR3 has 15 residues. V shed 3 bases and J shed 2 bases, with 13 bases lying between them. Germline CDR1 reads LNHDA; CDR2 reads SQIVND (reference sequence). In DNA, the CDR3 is TGTGCCAGTAGTATCACCGGACAAATACAAGAGACCCAGTACTTC. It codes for CASSITGQIQETQYF.

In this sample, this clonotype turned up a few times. CDR3 nucleotides: TGCAGCGTACAGGGAGGCAGCTATGGCTACACCTTC. It is translated as CSVQGGSYGYTF. The V and J genes are TRBV29-1 and TRBJ1-2; perhaps TRBD1 as D (6 bases). The CDR3 has 12 residues. Trimming stripped 6 bases from V and 4 bases from J, with 12 bases between. Germline V gene lookup returns CDR1 SQVTM and CDR2 ANQGSEA.

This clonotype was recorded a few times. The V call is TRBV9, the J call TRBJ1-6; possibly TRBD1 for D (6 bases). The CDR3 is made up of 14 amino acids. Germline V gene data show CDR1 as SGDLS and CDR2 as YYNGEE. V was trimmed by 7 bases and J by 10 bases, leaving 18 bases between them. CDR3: CASSGGGARSPLHF. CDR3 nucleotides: TGTGCCAGCTCGGGCGGGGGGGCGAGGTCACCCCTCCACTTT. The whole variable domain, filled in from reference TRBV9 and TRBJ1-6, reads DSGVTQTPKHLITATGQRVTLRCSPRSGDLSVYWYQQSLDQGLQFLIQYYNGEERAKGNILERFSAQQFPDLHSELNLSSLELGDSALYFCASSGGGARSPLHFGNGTRLTVT.